This T cell receptor (beta chain) was observed in a study of T cells in Graves' hyperthyroidism and ophthalmopathy. CDR3 size: 16 residues. The V end was cut by 2 bases, the J end by 4 bases, with 15 bases between. Germline lookup yields CDR1 SGHDN and CDR2 FVKESK. Hyperthyroidism patients were newly diagnosed, had disease duration under 2 months, and were aged 18 to 65 years. Diagnoses were established using clinical symptoms, serum thyroxine and TRAb, thyroid ultrasound and orbital computed tomography. Blood was drawn at first hyperthyroidism diagnosis, before any ophthalmopathy symptoms. What was amplified from RNA transcripts were TCR beta CDR3 regions. HTBI primers were used for first-round RT-PCR of the TCR CDR3. TCRdb independently ran MiXCR on the multiplex PCR reads; one entry per CDR3 protein. In the table there are approximately 400,000 distinct CDR3 sequences, more than 15% of which are singletons.

The genes are TRBV14 and TRBJ2-1; TRBD2 is a possible D gene (6 bases). Sequencing was carried out using blood. The TCR was taken from a woman younger than 30 with Graves' hyperthyroidism that later progressed to Graves' ophthalmopathy. CDR3 in amino acids: CASSQSGLLTYNEQFF. CDR3 DNA: TGTGCCAGCAGCCAATCTGGACTACTAACGTACAATGAGCAGTTCTTC.